What follows are 20 T cell receptor beta chains derived from one specimen sequenced in a study of cytomegalovirus exposure and HLA in healthy donors. PCR involved 60 Vbeta and 13 Jbeta primers. Only in-frame clones appear in the TCRdb table, and some are missing; sequencing was by immunoSEQ multiplex PCR. Here the sample spans 150,000 to 200,000 clones, about 83% being singletons. Sample: PBMCs. These receptors all come from a man aged 35 to 55 in good health and CMV-seropositive.

The rearrangement joins TRBV27 to TRBJ2-7; perhaps TRBD1 as D (6 bases). Trimming took off 5 bases at V and 0 bases at J, with 17 bases between the two ends. The CDR3 has 16 residues. Germline V lookup: CDR1 MNHEY, CDR2 SMNVEV (reference sequence). The CDR3 sequence is CASSLYQQGNSYEQYF. The DNA for the CDR3 is TGTGCCAGCAGTCTATACCAACAGGGAAACTCCTACGAGCAGTACTTC.

This chain connects TRBV4-1 to TRBJ1-2; possibly TRBD1 for D (5 bases). The germline gives CDR1 MGHRA, CDR2 YSYEKL. Trimming pared 0 bases from V and 4 bases from J, leaving 9 bases between. This CDR3 spans 14 amino acids. This CDR3 reads CASSQEQGPYGYTF. In nucleotides, the CDR3 is TGCGCCAGCAGCCAAGAGCAGGGCCCCTATGGCTACACCTTC.

The V and J genes are TRBV10-3 and TRBJ1-5, with D possibly matching TRBD1 (5 bases). CDR1 and CDR2 (germline): ENHRY, SYGVKD. V lost 6 bases and J lost 0, with 9 bases in between. The CDR3 runs 14 residues. The DNA for the CDR3 is TGTGCCATCAGCAGGGATGCTAGCAATCAGCCCCAGCATTTT. This gives the protein CAISRDASNQPQHF.

The genes are TRBV2 and TRBJ2-7, with 8 bases identical to TRBD1. The germline CDR1 and CDR2 sequences are SNHLY and FYNNEI. The CDR3 consists of 14 residues. Germline trimming cut 0 bases from V and 6 bases from J; bases unmatched to any gene: 4. CDR3 bases: TGTGCCAGCAGTGAAGCGCTAGGACAGGGCGAGCAGTACTTC. Translating it yields CASSEALGQGEQYF.

The V call is TRBV5-6, the J call TRBJ1-2; a possible D gene is TRBD1 (5 bases). Germline values: CDR1 SGHDT, CDR2 YYEEEE. The length of the CDR3 is 14 residues. The ends were cut back, 1 base at V and 2 bases at J, with 9 bases in the middle. Written as DNA, the CDR3 is TGTGCCAGCAGCTTGAGGGGCTTAAACTATGGCTACACCTTC. It yields the protein CASSLRGLNYGYTF.

The chain combines TRBV6-6 with TRBJ1-5; TRBD1 aligns across 8 bases. Trimming took 7 bases from V and 8 from J; bases not matched to a gene: 7. Per the germline V gene, CDR1 is MNHNY and CDR2 is SVGAGI (reference sequence). The CDR3 totals 13 residues. The chain's CDR3 is CASNQGAVEPQHF. CDR3 bases: TGTGCCAGCAACCAGGGGGCGGTTGAGCCCCAGCATTTT.

V and J are TRBV6-1 and TRBJ1-2; TRBD1 is a possible D gene (5 bases). The CDR3 contains 13 residues. V was cut by 9 bases and J by 0 bases, with 11 bases left in between. CDR1 MNHNS and CDR2 SASEGT come from the germline V gene. CDR3 sequence (DNA): TGTGCCAGTTCGACAGAAGCTAACTATGGCTACACCTTC. As protein: CASSTEANYGYTF.

This clone appeared a few times. This chain uses TRBV4-1 with TRBJ2-6; D possibly corresponds to TRBD2 (6 bases). V gave up 4 bases and J gave up 0 bases, with 10 bases separating them. Germline V CDR1 and CDR2: MGHRA, YSYEKL. This CDR3 is built from 16 residues. The CDR3, as DNA: TGCGCCAGCAGCCTAGGCGGGGTCTCTGGGGCCAACGTCCTGACTTTC. It yields the protein CASSLGGVSGANVLTF.

This clone was seen more than once but under ten times. The chain combines TRBV18 with TRBJ2-1; D is unclear. The CDR3 totals 16 residues. CDR1 is KGHSH, CDR2 LQKENI, per germline. Trimming stripped 3 bases from V and 0 bases from J, with 12 bases between. The CDR3, as DNA: TGTGCCAGCTCACCGAGGATGGGTAGCTCCTACAATGAGCAGTTCTTC. It codes for CASSPRMGSSYNEQFF.

This chain joins TRBV2 and TRBJ2-5, with 10 bases lining up with TRBD2. Near its end, the DNA agrees better with TRBJ2-7, so the J call may be wrong. From germline, CDR1 is SNHLY and CDR2 FYNNEI. This CDR3 region has 16 residues. The CDR3 protein is CASRARLAGESYEQYF. The CDR3 DNA reads TGTGCCAGCAGAGCCCGACTAGCGGGTGAATCCTACGAGCAGTACTTC.

This chain links TRBV11-2 with TRBJ1-1, with TRBD1 as a possible D gene (5 bases). The CDR3 sequence is 13 residues long. Germline CDR1 is SGHAT and CDR2 is FQNNGV. V was cut by 5 bases and J by 0 bases, with 7 bases left in between. DNA for the CDR3: TGTGCCAGCAGCCAGACAGTGAACACTGAAGCTTTCTTT. Its translation: CASSQTVNTEAFF. The complete variable domain, with remaining parts taken from reference TRBV11-2 and TRBJ1-1, reads EAGVAQSPRYKIIEKRQSVAFWCNPISGHATLYWYQQILGQGPKLLIQFQNNGVVDDSQLPKDRFSAERLKGVDSTLKIQPAKLEDSAVYLCASSQTVNTEAFFGQGTRLTVV.

The CDR3 DNA is TGCAGCGTTTTAGTGGGCACAGATACGCAGTATTTT. Protein sequence: CSVLVGTDTQYF. The rearrangement links TRBV29-1 to TRBJ2-3; no reliable D call. The CDR3 covers 12 residues. V gave up 5 bases and J gave up 1 base, with 7 bases separating them. Germline lookup yields CDR1 SQVTM and CDR2 ANQGSEA.

This chain uses TRBV27 with TRBJ2-1, with 10 nucleotides matching TRBD1. This CDR3 is built from 15 residues. Germline V gene sequence: CDR1 MNHEY, CDR2 SMNVEV (reference sequence). With 2 bases clipped from V and 4 bases from J, the junction kept 2 bases outside the gene matches. In nucleotides, the CDR3 is TGTGCCAGCAGTTTAAGGGGACAGGGGTACAATGAGCAGTTCTTC. It yields the protein CASSLRGQGYNEQFF.

As concerns this clone: Other DNA sequences in this sample translate to the same CDR3. The chain is built from TRBV5-1 and TRBJ1-5, with TRBD1 identical over 9 bases. J lost 5 bases, V lost 0 bases, and 3 bases had no gene match. The CDR3 sequence is 15 residues long. Germline loops: CDR1 SGHRS, CDR2 YFSETQ. The CDR3 nucleotides read TGCGCCAGCAGCTTGGGAGACAGGGGGGATCAGCCCCAGCATTTT. Amino acids: CASSLGDRGDQPQHF.

The chain has TRBV19 and TRBJ2-3; the match to TRBD2 covers 8 bases. V lost 9 bases to trimming and J lost 6 bases; unmatched junction nucleotides: 11. CDR3 length: 14 amino acids. CDR1 is LNHDA, CDR2 SQIVND, per germline (reference sequence). The CDR3 DNA reads TGTGCCAGCACCACTACGGGAGGGACGGATACGCAGTATTTT. Translation: CASTTTGGTDTQYF.

The chain recombines TRBV29-1 with TRBJ1-6, with 7 bases that match TRBD1. CDR1 and CDR2 from the germline V gene are SQVTM and ANQGSEA. Trimming took 7 bases from V and 9 from J; bases not matched to a gene: 6. The CDR3 contains 12 residues. The CDR3 nucleotides are TGCAGCGCCGGACAGGCCGGTTCACCCCTCCACTTT. It is translated as CSAGQAGSPLHF.

CDR3 protein: CASSLDKNYGYTF. As DNA, the CDR3 is TGTGCCAGCTCCCTCGACAAGAACTATGGCTACACCTTC. The V gene is TRBV18, the J gene TRBJ1-2; no definite D call. The length of the CDR3 is 13 residues. Germline V gene lookup returns CDR1 KGHSH and CDR2 LQKENI. The V and J ends lost 6 bases and 2 bases respectively, with 10 bases between them. The entire variable domain, with the rest obtained from reference TRBV18 and TRBJ1-2, is as follows: NAGVMQNPRHLVRRRGQEARLRCSPMKGHSHVYWYRQLPEEGLKFMVYLQKENIIDESGMPKERFSAEFPKEGPSILRIQQVVRGDSAAYFCASSLDKNYGYTFGSGTRLTVV.

With regard to this clone: An end of the junction does not agree with germline; a read error may underlie this. The chain links TRBV7-7 to TRBJ2-1; 10 positions agree with TRBD2. The length of the CDR3 is 15 residues. The germline V gene has CDR1 SSHAT and CDR2 FNYEAQ (reference sequence). The CDR3 sequence: CASSLRAGGPGEQFF. The CDR3, as DNA: TGTGCTAGCAGCTTAAGAGCGGGAGGGCCGGGCGAGCAGTTCTTC. Full variable domain (rest looked up from reference TRBV7-7 and TRBJ2-1): GAGVSQSPRYKVTKRGQDVTLRCDPISSHATLYWYQQALGQGPEFLTYFNYEAQPDKSGLPSDRFSAERPEGSISTLTIQRTEQRDSAMYRCASSLRAGGPGEQFFGPGTRLTVL.

The V call is TRBV5-1, the J call TRBJ2-7; no clear D. Germline CDR1 and CDR2: SGHRS and YFSETQ. The CDR3 is 14 residues long. V was pared by 6 bases and J by 2 bases, with 15 bases between. The CDR3 bases are TGCGCCAGCAAGAGAGATCCTTCACCCTACGAGCAGTACTTC. This encodes CASKRDPSPYEQYF.

This clone was recorded once. V gene TRBV9 combines with J gene TRBJ1-2; the D is unclear. The V end lost 9 bases, the J end lost 1 base, and 13 bases lay between the germline ends. Germline V lookup: CDR1 SGDLS, CDR2 YYNGEE. This CDR3 has 13 amino acids. CDR3 region: CATSPSVNYGYTF. CDR3 in DNA: TGTGCCACCTCCCCCAGCGTTAACTATGGCTACACCTTC.